This entry lists 16 T cell receptor beta chains sequenced from one sample in a study of CD8+CD57+ T cells in acquired aplastic anemia. CDR3 and TCR beta VDJ profiling relied on a genomic DNA template. Each CDR3 protein is one row after TCRdb ran MiXCR on the reads. Of roughly 420,000 distinct CDR3 sequences listed, 65% to 80% are singletons. Source material: sorted CD4+, CD8+, or CD8+CD57+ T cells (not recorded which) from PBMCs. The source of these receptors is a human donor in good health, serving as a control.

This clonotype was recorded at least ten times. The V call is TRBV20-1, the J call TRBJ1-5, with 7 bases fitting TRBD1. The CDR3 runs 13 residues. Germline V gives CDR1 DFQATT, CDR2 SNEGSKA (reference sequence). The V gene end was trimmed by 1 base and the J gene end by 5 bases; junction bases not matched to a gene: 2. The CDR3 region is CSARGDSYQPQHF. The DNA for the CDR3 is TGCAGTGCTAGAGGGGACAGCTATCAGCCCCAGCATTTT.

This clonotype was counted at least ten times. The J gene is TRBJ2-3, the V gene TRBV27; a possible D gene is TRBD2 (5 bases). V lost 7 bases to trimming and J lost 3 bases, with 11 bases between them. CDR1 and CDR2 (germline): MNHEY, SMNVEV (reference sequence). CDR3 length: 13 residues. The DNA of the CDR3 is TGTGCCAGCACATTCTCGGGAACAGATACGCAGTATTTT. This gives the protein CASTFSGTDTQYF.

This clonotype was seen many times. The chain employs TRBV25-1 and TRBJ2-3; possible D gene TRBD2, 6 bases. This CDR3 contains 14 residues. Germline CDR1 and CDR2: MGHDK and SYGVNS. Trimming stripped 6 bases from V and 0 bases from J, with 10 bases between. This chain's CDR3 is CASSGGISTDTQYF. The CDR3 DNA is TGTGCCAGCAGCGGCGGGATTAGCACAGATACGCAGTATTTT.

V usage is TRBV12-3 or TRBV12-4 and J usage is TRBJ1-2; D is ambiguous. V gave up 6 bases and J gave up 2 bases, with 7 bases separating them. This CDR3 spans 12 amino acids. The CDR3 sequence: CASRLGNYGYTF. The CDR3 nucleotides are TGTGCCAGCAGGTTGGGCAACTATGGCTACACCTTC.

The rearrangement joins TRBV9 to TRBJ2-1; D ambiguous. The germline CDR1 and CDR2 sequences are SGDLS and YYNGEE. The CDR3 runs to 14 residues. V dropped 3 bases and J dropped 10 bases, with 17 bases sitting between them. CDR3 region: CASSGHDSTYEQFF. In nucleotides, the CDR3 is TGTGCCAGCAGCGGCCATGACTCTACCTACGAGCAGTTCTTC. The variable domain in full, with the rest retrieved from reference TRBV9 and TRBJ2-1, is DSGVTQTPKHLITATGQRVTLRCSPRSGDLSVYWYQQSLDQGLQFLIQYYNGEERAKGNILERFSAQQFPDLHSELNLSSLELGDSALYFCASSGHDSTYEQFFGPGTRLTVL.

The rearrangement joins TRBV20-1 to TRBJ2-7, with TRBD2 identical over 8 bases. CDR1 and CDR2 from the germline V gene are DFQATT and SNEGSKA (reference sequence). This CDR3 comprises 12 residues. J gave up 4 bases and V 3 bases, and 2 bases lay outside the gene matches. The CDR3 DNA follows: TGCAGTGCTAGCGGGGGGGATTACGAGCAGTACTTC. Amino acid sequence: CSASGGDYEQYF.

This clonotype showed up just a few times. The chain couples TRBV5-4 to TRBJ2-3, with TRBD2 matching over 9 bases. The J call may be faulty, since TRBJ2-5 better matches the DNA end. The V gene's germline CDR1 is SGHNT and CDR2 YYREEE (reference sequence). The CDR3 consists of 15 residues. The CDR3 bases are TGTGCCAGCAGCTTGGCGGCGGGGGGGCCCGAGACCCAGTACTTC. Translation gives CASSLAAGGPETQYF.

The table lists this clonotype with many counts. V usage is TRBV7-6 and J usage is TRBJ1-1, with D tentatively TRBD1 (5 bases). Trimming removed 3 bases at V and 2 bases at J, with 16 bases between. The CDR3 is 16 amino acids. Germline V CDR1 and CDR2: SGHVS, FNYEAQ. The CDR3 DNA follows: TGTGCCAGCAGCTTGGGGGGTGGGAGGGGAAACACTGAAGCTTTCTTT. This gives the protein CASSLGGGRGNTEAFF.

The J gene is TRBJ2-7, the V gene TRBV10-3; TRBD1 aligns across 9 bases. Trimming cost V 9 bases and J 3 bases; bases outside gene matches: 9. The CDR3 has 14 residues. Germline V gene data show CDR1 as ENHRY and CDR2 as SYGVKD. Here the CDR3 DNA reads TGTGCCATTTGCCCGGGACAGGGAGTCTACGAGCAGTACTTC. Protein product: CAICPGQGVYEQYF.

The chain recombines TRBV20-1 with TRBJ2-3; possibly TRBD2 for D (6 bases). CDR1 and CDR2 from the germline V gene are DFQATT and SNEGSKA (reference sequence). The CDR3 loop spans 16 amino acids. Trimming took 0 bases from V and 7 from J, leaving 20 bases between them. The CDR3 loop reads CSAREGLADGRNTQYF. The CDR3 DNA is TGCAGTGCTAGAGAGGGACTTGCGGACGGAAGGAATACGCAGTATTTT.

About this clonotype: In this CDR3 the conserved last residue, phenylalanine or tryptophan, is missing, so a read error is likely. The rearrangement joins TRBV24-1 to TRBJ2-1, with a possible D match to TRBD2 (6 bases). CDR3 size: 17 residues. Germline V gene sequence: CDR1 KGHDR, CDR2 SFDVKD. CDR3 nucleotides: TGTGCCAGCAGTGATCGGCGCGGGGCGAGCTCATATAATCAGCAGTTCTGC. Protein: CASSDRRGASSYNQQFC.

The rearrangement uses TRBV20-1 and TRBJ1-6; D unclear. Trimming left V 6 bases short and J 2 bases short, with 8 bases between. Germline CDR1 and CDR2: DFQATT and SNEGSKA (reference sequence). This CDR3 has 13 amino acids. The CDR3 spells CSASWAYNSPLHF. The CDR3 nucleotides read TGCAGTGCCTCCTGGGCCTATAATTCACCCCTCCACTTT.

This clonotype was seen repeatedly, ten times or more. The chain carries TRBV9 and TRBJ2-5; D not resolved. This CDR3 contains 14 residues. Trimming cost V 5 bases and J 7 bases, with 18 bases left between them. The germline V gene has CDR1 SGDLS and CDR2 YYNGEE. CDR3 DNA: TGTGCCAGCAGTCGTACTCGGTTCGGTGGGACCCAGTACTTC. It yields the protein CASSRTRFGGTQYF.

This clonotype came up once. This chain connects TRBV7-2 to TRBJ2-1; TRBD2 aligns across 11 bases. CDR1 is SGHTA and CDR2 is FQGNSA in the germline V gene. The J segment lost 12 bases and the V segment lost 6 bases, leaving 16 bases of the junction unmatched. The CDR3 runs to 16 residues. The CDR3 nucleotides read TGTGCCAGCAGTTCAGTAGCGGGGGGGAGGGCAGATACGCAGTTCTTC. It yields the protein CASSSVAGGRADTQFF. Full variable domain (remainder filled in from reference TRBV7-2 and TRBJ2-1): GAGVSQSPSNKVTEKGKDVELRCDPISGHTALYWYRQSLGQGLEFLIYFQGNSAPDKSGLPSDRFSAERTGGSVSTLTIQRTQQEDSAVYLCASSSVAGGRADTQFFGPGTRLTVL.

Note on this clonotype: The CDR3 carries no conserved terminal phenylalanine or tryptophan, so it likely arises from a read error. The DNA is left out, because the CDR3 cannot be placed on it with certainty; the CDR3 is given as TCRdb lists it. The V call is TRBV9, the J call TRBJ2-7; TRBD1 is the table's D call, not checked against the DNA. Germline V gene sequence: CDR1 SGDLS, CDR2 YYNGEE. The CDR3 spans 11 residues, counting both ends. CDR3 sequence: CASSVWTLGGY.

This clonotype was found once. The V call is TRBV10-3, the J call TRBJ2-7, with D possibly being TRBD1 (7 bases). Germline V gives CDR1 ENHRY, CDR2 SYGVKD. Trimming removed 6 bases from V and 6 bases from J, with 18 bases in between. This CDR3 contains 14 residues. Here the CDR3 reads CAISGGQQGLEQYF. The CDR3 region has the DNA TGTGCCATCAGCGGGGGACAGCAAGGACTCGAGCAGTACTTC.